The 25 T cell receptor beta chains in this list originate from one sample, sequenced in a study of monozygotic twins with inflammatory bowel disease (dated by TCRdb to 2018 to 2020). The library relied on 5' RACE. Sequenced using an Illumina HiSeq 2500. TCRdb reprocessed the reads, and each CDR3 protein sequence is entered once, without DNA. The sample table records over 100,000 distinct CDR3 sequences. The ten largest account for around 11% of the sample. Sequences were obtained from blood. Receptor source: a human donor with ulcerative colitis or Crohn's disease, or a healthy co-twin of an affected twin (not recorded which).

V usage is TRBV7-3 and J usage is TRBJ2-5. CDR1 and CDR2 from the germline V gene are SGHTA and FQGTGA. This CDR3 is built from 13 residues. CDR3 residues: CASSPSWAETQYF. Full variable domain (missing parts from reference TRBV7-3 and TRBJ2-5): GAGVSQTPSNKVTEKGKYVELRCDPISGHTALYWYRQSLGQGPEFLIYFQGTGAADDSGLPNDRFFAVRPEGSVSTLKIQRTERGDSAVYLCASSPSWAETQYFGPGTRLLVL.

V gene TRBV20-1 combines with J gene TRBJ2-7. This CDR3 is built from 12 residues. Germline V gene lookup returns CDR1 DFQATT and CDR2 SNEGSKA (reference sequence). The CDR3 reads CSAQRTSYEQYF.

The CDR3 here is CASSQGMTGATEAFF. The chain has TRBV3-1 and TRBJ1-1; lacking DNA, the TRBD1 call made by TCRdb goes unchecked. The CDR3 spans 15 residues. The germline V gene has CDR1 LGHDT and CDR2 YNNKEL (reference sequence).

The V and J genes are TRBV9 and TRBJ2-3; with no DNA, the TCRdb D assignment of TRBD1 cannot be verified. Germline CDR1 SGDLS, CDR2 YYNGEE. The CDR3 consists of 17 residues. The chain's CDR3 is CASSIGAVGQGVDTQYF.

The chain is built from TRBV5-1 and TRBJ2-7; no DNA is available, so the TRBD2 call from TCRdb remains unchecked. The CDR3 extends over 18 amino acids. The germline V gene encodes CDR1 SGHRS and CDR2 YFSETQ. The CDR3 spells CASSFPRVSGTTSYEQYF.

The chain employs TRBV7-9 and TRBJ2-5; the TCRdb D gene call, TRBD2, has no DNA to confirm it. Germline V gives CDR1 SEHNR, CDR2 FQNEAQ (reference sequence). There are 14 residues in the CDR3. The CDR3 sequence is CASSPRAGRETQYF.

This clonotype ranks as medium-sized in terms of frequency. The rearrangement uses TRBV28 and TRBJ2-3; with no DNA, the TCRdb D assignment of TRBD1 cannot be verified. Germline V lookup: CDR1 MDHEN, CDR2 SYDVKM. The CDR3 is 15 residues long. The CDR3 sequence is CASSLWTGGTRTQYF.

The chain couples TRBV3-1 to TRBJ1-2; there is no DNA to check the TCRdb D call of TRBD1. CDR1 is LGHDT, CDR2 YNNKEL, per germline (reference sequence). This CDR3 region has 14 residues. The CDR3 region is CASSQNPGDYGYTF.

The chain employs TRBV30 and TRBJ1-6; TCRdb's D call, TRBD1, is unchecked because there is no DNA. The CDR3 has 14 amino acids. CDR1 and CDR2 from the germline V gene are GTSNPN and SVGIG (reference sequence). This chain's CDR3 is CAWDPGQANSPLHF.

The chain has TRBV19 and TRBJ1-1. The germline V gene has CDR1 LNHDA and CDR2 SQIVND (reference sequence). This CDR3 contains 13 residues. The CDR3 reads CASSYTVNTEAFF.

The chain combines TRBV6-2 or TRBV6-3 with TRBJ2-2; TCRdb outputs TRBD1, but without DNA this stays unchecked. The CDR3 runs 16 residues. CDR1 MNHEY and CDR2 SVGEGT come from the germline V gene. CDR3 sequence: CASSSDRGPNTGELFF.

Here the CDR3 reads CASSLALAADTQYF. The J gene is TRBJ2-3, the V gene TRBV7-2. The germline V gene encodes CDR1 SGHTA and CDR2 FQGNSA. The CDR3 extends over 14 amino acids.

The chain carries TRBV2 and TRBJ2-1; TCRdb lists TRBD1, though no DNA is available to test this call. The CDR3 consists of 14 residues. CDR1 and CDR2 from the germline V gene are SNHLY and FYNNEI. CDR3: CASIPEVGENEQFF.

The chain combines TRBV18 with TRBJ2-3; TCRdb selects TRBD2, and the lack of DNA leaves this call unchecked. Looked up from germline, CDR1 is KGHSH and CDR2 is LQKENI. The CDR3 sequence is 17 residues long. The CDR3 is CASSPPGLAVSTDTQYF.

The chain uses TRBV24-1 and TRBJ2-1; there is no DNA to check the TCRdb D call of TRBD2. The germline gives CDR1 KGHDR, CDR2 SFDVKD. The CDR3 is made up of 16 amino acids. CDR3 loop: CATSEPTSGKYNEQFF.

The rearrangement links TRBV20-1 to TRBJ2-7; lacking DNA, the TRBD2 call made by TCRdb goes unchecked. The V gene's germline CDR1 is DFQATT and CDR2 SNEGSKA (reference sequence). The CDR3 spans 12 residues. CDR3 sequence: CSATSGSYEQYF.

J is TRBJ2-7 and V is TRBV7-2; absent DNA, TCRdb's TRBD1 call cannot be checked. The CDR3 sequence is 16 residues long. CDR1 and CDR2 from the germline V gene are SGHTA and FQGNSA. CDR3 region: CASSLAPGQGAREQYF.

The chain recombines TRBV18 with TRBJ1-1. Germline V lookup: CDR1 KGHSH, CDR2 LQKENI. This CDR3 comprises 15 residues. The CDR3 loop is CVSSATIAVGTEAFF.

The gene calls are TRBV7-9 and TRBJ2-2; TCRdb's D gene call, TRBD1, goes unchecked for lack of DNA. The CDR3 covers 15 residues. Germline lookup yields CDR1 SEHNR and CDR2 FQNEAQ (reference sequence). CDR3 residues: CASSQGTANTGELFF.

The CDR3 sequence is CASSFRDRYNEQFF. The V call is TRBV7-2, the J call TRBJ2-1; the D call from TCRdb, TRBD1, cannot be confirmed without DNA. The CDR3 is 14 amino acids. Germline lookup yields CDR1 SGHTA and CDR2 FQGNSA. Full variable domain (rest looked up from reference TRBV7-2 and TRBJ2-1): GAGVSQSPSNKVTEKGKDVELRCDPISGHTALYWYRQSLGQGLEFLIYFQGNSAPDKSGLPSDRFSAERTGGSVSTLTIQRTQQEDSAVYLCASSFRDRYNEQFFGPGTRLTVL.

V and J are TRBV5-1 and TRBJ2-7; without DNA, the TCRdb call of TRBD2 cannot be checked. The germline CDR1 and CDR2 sequences are SGHRS and YFSETQ. The CDR3 consists of 16 residues. CDR3: CASSLGRTSAAYEQYF.

The J gene is TRBJ1-1, the V gene TRBV5-1. The CDR3 extends over 12 amino acids. The germline gives CDR1 SGHRS, CDR2 YFSETQ. The CDR3 sequence is CASSPEGLAAFF. The whole variable domain, filled in from reference TRBV5-1 and TRBJ1-1, reads KAGVTQTPRYLIKTRGQQVTLSCSPISGHRSVSWYQQTPGQGLQFLFEYFSETQRNKGNFPGRFSGRQFSNSRSEMNVSTLELGDSALYLCASSPEGLAAFFGQGTRLTVV.

CDR3 sequence: CASSLARTSSGPYEQYF. The chain joins TRBV7-9 to TRBJ2-7; the TRBD2 assignment by TCRdb is unverifiable without DNA. Germline CDR1 is SEHNR and CDR2 is FQNEAQ (reference sequence). The CDR3 has 17 residues.

The chain carries TRBV28 and TRBJ1-4; the D call from TCRdb, TRBD1, cannot be confirmed without DNA. Germline-derived CDR1 and CDR2 are MDHEN and SYDVKM. This CDR3 has 15 residues. The CDR3 region is CASSFQTGSNEKLFF.

The genes are TRBV7-2 and TRBJ1-2; TCRdb returns TRBD1, unconfirmable since there is no DNA. This CDR3 spans 12 amino acids. Per the germline V gene, CDR1 is SGHTA and CDR2 is FQGNSA. CDR3 region: CASSSRQGGYTF. Variable domain in full (rest from reference TRBV7-2 and TRBJ1-2): GAGVSQSPSNKVTEKGKDVELRCDPISGHTALYWYRQSLGQGLEFLIYFQGNSAPDKSGLPSDRFSAERTGGSVSTLTIQRTQQEDSAVYLCASSSRQGGYTFGSGTRLTVV.